These T cell receptor beta chains were read from a single sample in a study of Graves' ophthalmopathy and Graves' hyperthyroidism. TCRdb reanalysed the multiplex PCR reads using MiXCR and keeps one entry per CDR3 protein. The table lists over 200,000 distinct CDR3 sequences, 25% to 30% of them singletons. The source material was peripheral blood. All receptors come from a man over 45 with Graves' ophthalmopathy. CDR3s include the opening cysteine and the closing phenylalanine or tryptophan. Each record gives: V gene, clone size, CDR3 length, D gene, J gene, CDR3 protein, CDR3 DNA. The D gene is left open where the match is weak. Only part of the rows carry a size: once, few, many, or a class if the clone is expanded.

>TRBV6-1|once|14|TRBD1|TRBJ2-2
CASRTGTGGGELFF
TGTGCCAGCAGAACCGGGACAGGGGGCGGGGAGCTGTTTTTT
>TRBV5-1|once|13|TRBD2|TRBJ2-7
CASSSSGGYEQYF
TGCGCCAGCAGCTCTAGCGGGGGCTACGAGCAGTACTTC
>TRBV12-5|many|15|TRBD2|TRBJ2-7
CASGYEGGKSYEQYF
TGTGCTAGTGGTTATGAGGGAGGGAAATCCTACGAGCAGTACTTC
>TRBV11-2|many|15|TRBD1|TRBJ1-1
CASSLTPGGNTEAFF
TGTGCCAGCAGCCTCACCCCAGGGGGTAACACTGAAGCTTTCTTT
>TRBV12-3/TRBV12-4|many|12|TRBD1|TRBJ1-1
CASSLGTAEAFF
TGTGCCAGCAGTTTGGGGACAGCTGAAGCTTTCTTT
>TRBV11-2|many|18|.|TRBJ2-2
CASTYDLGDAANTGELFF
TGTGCCAGCACCTACGACCTGGGGGACGCAGCGAACACCGGGGAGCTGTTTTTT
>TRBV9|many|14|TRBD1|TRBJ2-2
CASSARGPRGELFF
TGTGCCAGCAGTGCGAGGGGGCCGAGGGGGGAGCTGTTTTTT
>TRBV3-1|many|14|.|TRBJ2-7
CASSPGVGTYEQYF
TGTGCCAGCAGCCCGGGGGTCGGGACCTACGAGCAGTACTTC
>TRBV6-5|.|14|.|TRBJ2-2
CASSSGRSTGELFF
TGTGCCAGCAGTTCGGGACGGAGCACCGGGGAGCTGTTTTTT
>TRBV7-2|many|14|.|TRBJ2-7
CASSLAGRLYEQYF
TGTGCCAGCAGCTTGGCCGGCCGCCTCTACGAGCAGTACTTC
>TRBV7-9|many|13|.|TRBJ2-7
CASSLATATQQYF
TGTGCCAGCAGCTTAGCGACGGCCACGCAGCAGTACTTC
>TRBV20-1|few|15|TRBD2|TRBJ2-7
CSARRGTSLLHEQYF
TGCAGTGCTAGGAGGGGGACTAGCCTGCTTCACGAGCAGTACTTC
>TRBV6-2/TRBV6-3|many|15|.|TRBJ2-3
CASSYSETGTDTQYF
TGTGCCAGCAGTTACTCGGAAACAGGCACAGATACGCAGTATTTT
>TRBV7-8|many|15|.|TRBJ2-5
CASSFEGRLQETQYF
TGTGCCAGCAGCTTCGAAGGACGGCTCCAAGAGACCCAGTACTTC
>TRBV7-3|.|16|TRBD2|TRBJ2-5
CASSRGTSGYQETQYF
TGTGCCAGCAGCCGAGGGACTAGCGGTTACCAAGAGACCCAGTACTTC
>TRBV7-8|many|17|TRBD1|TRBJ1-5
CASSLGEQGAHPQPQHF
TGTGCCAGCAGCTTAGGGGAGCAGGGGGCGCATCCGCAGCCCCAGCATTTT
>TRBV12-3/TRBV12-4|.|14|TRBD2|TRBJ2-7
CASSFSGEGYEQYF
TGTGCCAGCAGTTTCTCCGGGGAGGGCTACGAGCAGTACTTC
>TRBV6-2/TRBV6-3|many|12|TRBD1|TRBJ2-7
CASRDSKDEQYF
TGTGCCAGCCGGGACAGTAAGGACGAGCAGTACTTC
>TRBV27|few|16|TRBD2|TRBJ2-5
CASSPTGLAGLRTQYF
TGTGCCAGCAGCCCTACAGGACTAGCGGGCTTGAGGACCCAGTACTTC
>TRBV25-1|many|14|TRBD1|TRBJ1-2
CASIGTVNPYGYTF
TGTGCCAGCATAGGGACAGTTAACCCCTATGGCTACACCTTC
>TRBV2|many|11|.|TRBJ2-2
CAIQGNGELFF
TGTGCCATCCAGGGGAACGGGGAGCTGTTTTTT
>TRBV6-5|many|13|TRBD1|TRBJ2-2
CASRQGWTGELFF
TGTGCCAGCAGACAGGGGTGGACCGGGGAGCTGTTTTTT
>TRBV4-2|.|19|TRBD1|TRBJ1-1
CASSQIQGGGMFMNTEAFF
TGTGCCAGCAGCCAAATACAGGGGGGGGGCATGTTCATGAACACTGAAGCTTTCTTT
>TRBV7-9|once|14|.|TRBJ2-5
CASSPWTRGETQYF
TGTGCCAGCAGCCCATGGACAAGAGGGGAGACCCAGTACTTC
>TRBV6-1|many|14|.|TRBJ1-5
CASSEWNSNQPQHF
TGTGCCAGCAGTGAATGGAATAGCAATCAGCCCCAGCATTTT
>TRBV4-1|many|14|TRBD1|TRBJ1-1
CASSQEGGNTEAFF
TGCGCCAGCAGCCAAGAAGGGGGCAACACTGAAGCTTTCTTT
>TRBV5-1|many|15|.|TRBJ2-7
CASSLDGGLPYEQYF
TGCGCCAGCAGCCTGGATGGGGGCTTGCCCTACGAGCAGTACTTC
>TRBV7-9|many|14|.|TRBJ2-7
CASSPAGARDRLVF
TGTGCCAGCAGCCCCGCGGGGGCTCGGGACAGGCTCGTCTTC
>TRBV4-1|many|15|.|TRBJ2-7
CASSQDPRAPYEQYF
TGCGCCAGCAGCCAAGATCCGCGGGCCCCCTACGAGCAGTACTTC
>TRBV28|.|11|.|TRBJ2-5
CASNGAETQYF
TGTGCCAGCAACGGGGCCGAGACCCAGTACTTC
>TRBV6-2/TRBV6-3|.|17|TRBD2|TRBJ2-7
CASSRRPLSGGPGEQYF
TGTGCCAGCAGTCGCCGACCGCTTAGCGGGGGCCCTGGGGAGCAGTACTTC
>TRBV9|many|14|.|TRBJ1-5
CASSYDSGNQPQHF
TGTGCCAGCAGCTATGACAGTGGCAATCAGCCCCAGCATTTT
>TRBV5-1|many|14|TRBD1|TRBJ1-1
CASSSQGADLEAFF
TGCGCCAGCAGCTCACAGGGGGCAGATCTTGAAGCTTTCTTT
>TRBV20-1|many|14|.|TRBJ1-1
CSARESGQGRQAFF
TGCAGTGCTAGAGAAAGTGGGCAGGGACGGCAAGCTTTCTTT
>TRBV29-1|.|14|TRBD2|TRBJ2-7
CSVVPASGSYEQYF
TGCAGCGTTGTTCCGGCTAGCGGGAGCTACGAGCAGTACTTC
>TRBV6-2/TRBV6-3|once|15|.|TRBJ1-5
CASTLSFNSNQPQHF
TGTGCCAGCACCCTAAGTTTCAATAGCAATCAGCCCCAGCATTTT
>TRBV7-8|many|15|TRBD1|TRBJ2-7
CASSLARTGGNEQYF
TGTGCCAGCAGCTTAGCCCGGACAGGGGGAAACGAGCAGTACTTC
>TRBV6-2/TRBV6-3|few|15|.|TRBJ1-1
CASRNPSIGNTEAFF
TGTGCCAGCCGGAACCCCTCAATTGGGAACACTGAAGCTTTCTTT
>TRBV27|many|15|TRBD1|TRBJ2-7
CASSFQGTGRNEQYF
TGTGCCAGCAGTTTTCAGGGGACAGGGAGAAACGAGCAGTACTTC
>TRBV20-1|many|12|.|TRBJ2-7
CSALRPRDEQYF
TGCAGTGCTCTCAGACCCCGCGACGAGCAGTACTTC
>TRBV24-1|.|13|.|TRBJ2-7
CAASGAPFYEQYF
TGTGCCGCCTCAGGGGCCCCATTCTACGAGCAGTACTTC
>TRBV27|many|18|TRBD2|TRBJ2-6
CASYSPRTSGRGANVLTF
TGTGCCAGTTACTCACCAAGGACTAGCGGGAGAGGGGCCAACGTCCTGACTTTC
>TRBV6-2/TRBV6-3|.|14|.|TRBJ1-2
CASSPDLLPYGYTF
TGTGCCAGCAGCCCGGACCTACTCCCCTATGGCTACACCTTC
>TRBV4-1|many|14|.|TRBJ2-7
CASSQGELPYEQYF
TGCGCCAGCAGCCAAGGGGAGTTACCCTACGAGCAGTACTTC
>TRBV28|many|14|.|TRBJ2-5
CASSRPSGEETQYF
TGTGCCAGCAGTCGACCAAGCGGAGAAGAGACCCAGTACTTC
>TRBV13|many|14|.|TRBJ2-7
CASSLRGNSYEQYF
TGTGCCAGCAGCTTAAGAGGCAACTCCTACGAGCAGTACTTC
>TRBV12-3/TRBV12-4|many|13|.|TRBJ1-1
CASSFTGTTEAFF
TGTGCCAGCAGTTTTACGGGAACGACTGAAGCTTTCTTT
>TRBV12-3/TRBV12-4|.|13|TRBD1|TRBJ1-1
CASTSGGRTEAFF
TGTGCCAGCACCTCAGGGGGGCGGACTGAAGCTTTCTTT
>TRBV12-3/TRBV12-4|.|14|.|TRBJ2-7
CASSLGQADYEQYF
TGTGCCAGCAGTTTAGGACAGGCCGACTACGAGCAGTACTTC
>TRBV12-3/TRBV12-4|.|13|.|TRBJ2-6
CASSPQGANVLTF
TGTGCCAGCAGTCCTCAGGGGGCCAACGTCCTGACTTTC
>TRBV7-8|.|18|.|TRBJ1-1
CASSLVVGGLRMNTEAFF
TGTGCCAGCAGCTTAGTTGTTGGGGGGCTGAGAATGAACACTGAAGCTTTCTTT
>TRBV11-2|many|17|TRBD2|TRBJ2-7
CASSLDQWTSGIGEQYF
TGTGCCAGCAGCTTAGATCAGTGGACTAGCGGGATTGGAGAGCAGTACTTC
>TRBV12-3/TRBV12-4|many|12|.|TRBJ2-7
CASMREAHEQYF
TGTGCCAGCATGCGCGAGGCCCACGAGCAGTACTTC
>TRBV6-2/TRBV6-3|many|13|.|TRBJ2-7
CASSFWTGNEQYF
TGTGCCAGCAGTTTTTGGACTGGGAACGAGCAGTACTTC
>TRBV28|.|15|.|TRBJ1-2
CASSLWAGGERGYTF
TGTGCCAGCAGTTTATGGGCCGGGGGAGAGCGTGGCTACACCTTC
>TRBV6-2/TRBV6-3|.|14|.|TRBJ2-2
CASSYRGHTGELFF
TGTGCCAGCAGTTACCGGGGCCACACCGGGGAGCTGTTTTTT
>TRBV27|many|14|.|TRBJ2-6
CASGDYSGANVLTF
TGTGCCAGCGGAGACTACTCTGGGGCCAACGTCCTGACTTTC